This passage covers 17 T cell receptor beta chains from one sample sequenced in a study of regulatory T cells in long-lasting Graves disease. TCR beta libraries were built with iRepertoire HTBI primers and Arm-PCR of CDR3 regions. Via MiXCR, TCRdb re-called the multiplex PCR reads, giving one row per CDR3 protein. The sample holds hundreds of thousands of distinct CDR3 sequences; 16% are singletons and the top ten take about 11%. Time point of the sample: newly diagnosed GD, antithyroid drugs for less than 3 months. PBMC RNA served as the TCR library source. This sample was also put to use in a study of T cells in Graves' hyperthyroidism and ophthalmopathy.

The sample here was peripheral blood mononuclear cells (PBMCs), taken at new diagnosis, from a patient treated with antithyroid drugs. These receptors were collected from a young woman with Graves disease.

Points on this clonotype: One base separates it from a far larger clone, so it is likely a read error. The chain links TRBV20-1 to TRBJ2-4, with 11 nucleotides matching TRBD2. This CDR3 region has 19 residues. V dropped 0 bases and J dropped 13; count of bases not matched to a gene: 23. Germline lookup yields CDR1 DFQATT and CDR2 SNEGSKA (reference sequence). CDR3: CSARDNGGIGLAGLVEQYF. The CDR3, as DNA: TGCAGTGCTAGAGATAACGGAGGAATTGGACTAGCGGGTCTCGTGGAGCAGTACTTC.

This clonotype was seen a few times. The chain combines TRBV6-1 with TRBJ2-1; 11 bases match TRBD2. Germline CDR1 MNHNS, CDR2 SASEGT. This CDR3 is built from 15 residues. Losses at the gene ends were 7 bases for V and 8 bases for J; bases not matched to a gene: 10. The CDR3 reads CASNPRTSGLYEQFF. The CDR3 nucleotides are TGTGCCAGCAATCCCCGGACTAGCGGGTTATATGAGCAGTTCTTC.

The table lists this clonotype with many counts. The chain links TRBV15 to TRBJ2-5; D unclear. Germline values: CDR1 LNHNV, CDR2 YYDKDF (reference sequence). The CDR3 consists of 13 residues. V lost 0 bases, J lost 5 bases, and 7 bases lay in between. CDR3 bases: TGTGCCACCAGCAGAGATTTGCGGGAGACCCAGTACTTC. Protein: CATSRDLRETQYF.

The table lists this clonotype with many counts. The CDR3 nucleotides are TGTGCCTGGAGAAACATCTTCGCAGATACGCAGTATTTT. It is translated as CAWRNIFADTQYF. The genes are TRBV30 and TRBJ2-3; D gene ambiguous. V shed 3 bases and J shed 4 bases, with 11 bases lying between them. The V gene's germline CDR1 is GTSNPN and CDR2 SVGIG (reference sequence). The CDR3 runs to 13 residues.

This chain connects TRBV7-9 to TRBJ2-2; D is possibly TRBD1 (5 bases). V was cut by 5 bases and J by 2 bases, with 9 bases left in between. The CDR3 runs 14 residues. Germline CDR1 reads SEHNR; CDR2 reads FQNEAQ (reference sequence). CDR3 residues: CASSRDSNTGELFF. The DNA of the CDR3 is TGTGCCAGCAGCCGAGACAGCAACACCGGGGAGCTGTTTTTT.

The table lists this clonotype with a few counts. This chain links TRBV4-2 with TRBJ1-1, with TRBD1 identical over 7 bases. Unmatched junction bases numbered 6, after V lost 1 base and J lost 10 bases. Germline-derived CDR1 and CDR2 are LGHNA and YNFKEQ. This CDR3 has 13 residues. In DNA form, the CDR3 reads TGTGCCAGCAGCCAAGTGACAGGGTTCGGAGCTTTCTTT. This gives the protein CASSQVTGFGAFF.

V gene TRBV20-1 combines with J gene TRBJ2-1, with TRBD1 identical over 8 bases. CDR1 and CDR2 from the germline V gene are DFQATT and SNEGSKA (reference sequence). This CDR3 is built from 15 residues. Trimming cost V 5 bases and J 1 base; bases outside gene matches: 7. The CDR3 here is CSASSTGGSYNEQFF. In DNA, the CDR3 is TGCAGTGCTTCCTCAACAGGGGGATCCTACAATGAGCAGTTCTTC.

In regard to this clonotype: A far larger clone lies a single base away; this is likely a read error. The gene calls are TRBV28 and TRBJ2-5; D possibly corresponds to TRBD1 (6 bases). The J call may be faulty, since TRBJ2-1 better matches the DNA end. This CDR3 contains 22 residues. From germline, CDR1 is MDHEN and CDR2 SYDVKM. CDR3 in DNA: TGTGCCAGCAGTTCTCCCCGTTGGGGGCTCCCGCCGTACGTTCGGATCTACAATGAGCAGTTCTTC. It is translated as CASSSPRWGLPPYVRIYNEQFF.

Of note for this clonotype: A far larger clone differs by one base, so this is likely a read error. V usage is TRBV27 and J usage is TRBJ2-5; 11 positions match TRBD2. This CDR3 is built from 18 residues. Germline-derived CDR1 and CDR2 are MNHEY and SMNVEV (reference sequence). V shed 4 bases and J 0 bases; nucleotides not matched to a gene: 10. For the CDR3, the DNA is TGTGCCAGCAGTTCCCCGCTAGGGACTAGCGGCCACCAAGAGACCCAGTACTTC. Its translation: CASSSPLGTSGHQETQYF.

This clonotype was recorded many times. Here the CDR3 reads CASSFSPQGRAEAFF. The CDR3 DNA follows: TGTGCCAGCAGTTTTTCACCTCAGGGGAGGGCTGAAGCTTTCTTT. This rearrangement joins TRBV27 to TRBJ1-1, with a possible D match to TRBD1 (6 bases). Germline V gene lookup returns CDR1 MNHEY and CDR2 SMNVEV (reference sequence). The ends were cut back, 3 bases at V and 6 bases at J, with 17 bases in the middle. CDR3 length: 15 residues.

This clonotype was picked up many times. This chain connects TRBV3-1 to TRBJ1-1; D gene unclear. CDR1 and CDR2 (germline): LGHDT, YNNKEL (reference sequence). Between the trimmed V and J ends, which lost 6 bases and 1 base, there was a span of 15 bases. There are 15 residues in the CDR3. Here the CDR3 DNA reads TGTGCCAGCAGTAGGCGGGAGCTTCGGAACACTGAAGCTTTCTTT. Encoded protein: CASSRRELRNTEAFF.

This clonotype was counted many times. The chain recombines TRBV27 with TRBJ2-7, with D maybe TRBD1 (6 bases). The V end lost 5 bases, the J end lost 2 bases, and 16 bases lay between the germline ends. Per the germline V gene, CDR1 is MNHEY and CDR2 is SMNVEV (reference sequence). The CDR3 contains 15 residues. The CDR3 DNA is TGTGCCAGCAGTCCCGGGACACTTAATACCTACGAGCAGTACTTC. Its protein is CASSPGTLNTYEQYF.

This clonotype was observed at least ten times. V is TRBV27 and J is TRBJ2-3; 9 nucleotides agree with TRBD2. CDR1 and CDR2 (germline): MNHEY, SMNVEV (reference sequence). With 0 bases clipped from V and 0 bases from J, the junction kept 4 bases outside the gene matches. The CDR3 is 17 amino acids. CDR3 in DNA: TGTGCCAGCAGTTTATCGAGGACTAGCGCTAGCACAGATACGCAGTATTTT. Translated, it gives CASSLSRTSASTDTQYF.

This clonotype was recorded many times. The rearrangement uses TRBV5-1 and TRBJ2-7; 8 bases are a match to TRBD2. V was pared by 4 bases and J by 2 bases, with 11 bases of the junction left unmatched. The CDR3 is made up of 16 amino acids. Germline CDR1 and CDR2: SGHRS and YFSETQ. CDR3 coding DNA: TGCGCCAGCAGCATCTTCACCGGGACTAGAACCTACGAGCAGTACTTC. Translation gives CASSIFTGTRTYEQYF. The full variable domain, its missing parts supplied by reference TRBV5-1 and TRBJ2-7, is KAGVTQTPRYLIKTRGQQVTLSCSPISGHRSVSWYQQTPGQGLQFLFEYFSETQRNKGNFPGRFSGRQFSNSRSEMNVSTLELGDSALYLCASSIFTGTRTYEQYFGPGTRLTVT.

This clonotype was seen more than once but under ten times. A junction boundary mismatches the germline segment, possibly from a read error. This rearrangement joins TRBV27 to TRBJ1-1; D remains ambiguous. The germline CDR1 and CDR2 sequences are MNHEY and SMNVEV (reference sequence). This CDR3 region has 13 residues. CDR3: CASGFSGNTEAFF. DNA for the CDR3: TGTGCCAGCGGTTTCTCCGGGAACACTGAAGCTTTCTTT.

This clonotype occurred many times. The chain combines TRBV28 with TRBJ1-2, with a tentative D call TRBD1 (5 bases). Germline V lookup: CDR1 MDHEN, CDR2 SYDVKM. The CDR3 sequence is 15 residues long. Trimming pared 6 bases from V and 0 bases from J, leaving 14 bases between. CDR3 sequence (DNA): TGTGCCAGCAGCTACAGCGGGGGGGCTAACTATGGCTACACCTTC. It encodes CASSYSGGANYGYTF.

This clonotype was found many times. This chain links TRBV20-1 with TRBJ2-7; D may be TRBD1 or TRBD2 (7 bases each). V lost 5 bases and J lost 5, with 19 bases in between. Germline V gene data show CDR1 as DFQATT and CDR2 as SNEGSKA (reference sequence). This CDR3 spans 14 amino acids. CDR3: CSAQNAGGGDEQYF. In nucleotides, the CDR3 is TGCAGTGCTCAAAATGCAGGGGGGGGCGACGAGCAGTACTTC.